The 6 T cell receptor beta chains below were found in one sample sequenced in a study of tumor-infiltrating lymphocytes in primary liver carcinoma. RNA was extracted from whole blood without cell sorting, alongside germline DNA. Starting from around 500 ng of total RNA, TCR beta cDNA was produced with a primer in the constant region. Researchers made the TCR beta libraries by running three nested multiplex PCR rounds with slightly modified ARM-PCR. With TRBV1-TRBV30 forward primers and a C-beta reverse primer, the first two PCR rounds were run for approximately 10 cycles each. MiXCR, run by TCRdb on the multiplex PCR reads, gives a single entry per CDR3 protein. In the table there are about 310,000 distinct CDR3 sequences, more than 55% of which are singletons. Sequenced input: peripheral blood. These receptors were taken from a man aged 40-50 years with primary liver carcinoma and hepatitis B virus infection.

This clonotype was counted only a few times. The chain combines TRBV7-9 with TRBJ1-2; possible D gene TRBD1, 5 bases. This CDR3 comprises 13 residues. Germline lookup yields CDR1 SEHNR and CDR2 FQNEAQ (reference sequence). Deletions cut 5 bases from V and 1 base from J, with 8 bases between. As DNA, the CDR3 is TGTGCCAGCAGCGCGGGGGGTAACTATGGCTACACCTTC. Its protein product is CASSAGGNYGYTF.

As concerns this clonotype: This clone may be a read error of a much larger clone one base away. This sequence joins TRBV29-1 and TRBJ2-3; perhaps TRBD2 as D (5 bases). V dropped 4 bases and J dropped 5 bases, with 13 bases sitting between them. The CDR3 extends over 13 amino acids. Germline CDR1 reads SQVTM; CDR2 reads ANQGSEA. The CDR3 nucleotides are TGCAGCGTTGGGTCGCGCGCGGGAGATACGCAGTATTTT. Translating it yields CSVGSRAGDTQYF.

As regards this clonotype: This sequence may be a read error, since a much larger clone differs from it by one base. The chain has TRBV29-1 and TRBJ1-2; perhaps TRBD1 as D (6 bases). Trimming pared 7 bases from V and 9 bases from J, leaving 15 bases between. The CDR3 consists of 11 residues. Germline V gene lookup returns CDR1 SQVTM and CDR2 ANQGSEA. CDR3 DNA sequence: TGCAGCGGCATGGGGGGCGATAGCTACACCTTC. The encoded protein is CSGMGGDSYTF.

With respect to this clonotype: This could be a read error, since a much larger clone is one nucleotide away. This rearrangement joins TRBV6-5 to TRBJ2-2; 7 nucleotides match TRBD1. The CDR3 contains 15 residues. CDR1 is MNHEY and CDR2 is SVGAGI in the germline V gene. This chain's CDR3 is CASSHRGQYTGELVF. In DNA form, the CDR3 reads TGTGCCAGCAGTCATAGGGGACAGTACACCGGGGAGCTGGTTTTT.

A note on this clonotype: A read error may account for a junction end that differs from germline. The V gene is TRBV11-2, the J gene TRBJ1-1; tentative D call: TRBD1 (5 bases). This CDR3 region has 15 residues. In germline, CDR1 is SGHAT, CDR2 FQNNGV. Here the CDR3 reads CASSSQGVMNTEAIF. CDR3 bases: TGTGCCAGCAGCTCTCAGGGAGTCATGAACACTGAAGCTATCTTT.

As concerns this clonotype: One base away lies a much larger clone, so this may be a sequencing read error. This rearrangement joins TRBV11-2 to TRBJ2-4; D is undetermined. The CDR3 length is 14 residues. Trimming took off 1 base at V and 4 bases at J, with 8 bases between the two ends. Germline loops: CDR1 SGHAT, CDR2 FQNNGV. As DNA, the CDR3 is TGTGCCAGCAGCTTAGGGAGCCTGAAAAACATTCAGTACTTC. This translates into CASSLGSLKNIQYF.